Listed here are 22 T cell receptor beta chains from one sample, sequenced in a study of cytomegalovirus exposure and HLA in healthy donors. PCR involved 60 Vbeta and 13 Jbeta primers. Method: immunoSEQ multiplex PCR; TCRdb's copy keeps in-frame clones and lacks some. The table has approximately 89,000 clones, roughly 85% seen once. The sequencing input was PBMCs. The origin of the receptors is a man aged 40-55 years in good health and CMV-seropositive.

V gene TRBV7-2 combines with J gene TRBJ2-1; TRBD2 agrees at 14 bases. CDR1 SGHTA and CDR2 FQGNSA come from the germline V gene. The CDR3 contains 18 residues. Trimming took 3 bases from V and 3 from J; bases not matched to a gene: 7. The CDR3 nucleotides are TGTGCCAGCAGCTTGGAGGGGACTAGCGGGAGATTCTACAATGAGCAGTTCTTC. Encoded protein: CASSLEGTSGRFYNEQFF.

The V gene is TRBV7-2, the J gene TRBJ2-7, with 15 bases fitting TRBD2. This CDR3 spans 15 amino acids. Germline trimming cut 4 bases from V and 7 bases from J; bases unmatched to any gene: 5. The germline V gene has CDR1 SGHTA and CDR2 FQGNSA. The CDR3 sequence is CASSSGLAGGREQYF. Here the CDR3 DNA reads TGTGCCAGCAGCTCGGGACTAGCGGGGGGACGGGAGCAGTACTTC. The whole variable domain, remainder taken from reference TRBV7-2 and TRBJ2-7, is GAGVSQSPSNKVTEKGKDVELRCDPISGHTALYWYRQSLGQGLEFLIYFQGNSAPDKSGLPSDRFSAERTGGSVSTLTIQRTQQEDSAVYLCASSSGLAGGREQYFGPGTRLTVT.

There are a few counts of this clone. The chain is built from TRBV5-1 and TRBJ1-4; 8 nucleotides line up with TRBD1. There are 14 residues in the CDR3. The V gene's germline CDR1 is SGHRS and CDR2 YFSETQ. V shed 3 bases and J 7 bases; nucleotides not matched to a gene: 5. CDR3 loop: CASSSGTGGEKLFF. The DNA for the CDR3 is TGCGCCAGCAGCTCCGGGACAGGCGGTGAAAAACTGTTTTTT.

CDR3: CASSFSGTSGLYEQYF. Here the CDR3 DNA reads TGTGCCAGCAGTTTTTCCGGTACTAGCGGGCTCTACGAGCAGTACTTC. This rearrangement joins TRBV28 to TRBJ2-7; 9 positions match TRBD2. The germline V gene encodes CDR1 MDHEN and CDR2 SYDVKM. The trim removed 3 bases at V and 3 bases at J, leaving 9 bases unmatched. The CDR3 consists of 16 residues.

This chain connects TRBV30 to TRBJ2-1; maybe TRBD2 (6 bases). V was trimmed by 6 bases and J by 0 bases, leaving 15 bases between them. Germline V gene lookup returns CDR1 GTSNPN and CDR2 SVGIG (reference sequence). There are 15 residues in the CDR3. The CDR3 DNA sequence: TGTGCCTGTTGGGGCGGGGATCGCTCCTACAATGAGCAGTTCTTC. This translates into CACWGGDRSYNEQFF.

This clone was recorded only once. The gene calls are TRBV27 and TRBJ2-1; no clear D gene. The CDR3 covers 15 residues. Trimming took off 0 bases at V and 7 bases at J, with 13 bases between the two ends. Germline-derived CDR1 and CDR2 are MNHEY and SMNVEV (reference sequence). CDR3 bases: TGTGCCAGCAGTTTATCGGTGGCTAGTAGGAATGAGCAGTTCTTC. Its translation: CASSLSVASRNEQFF.

The sample holds a few counts of this clone. The chain employs TRBV5-1 and TRBJ1-2; no definite D call. Deletions cut 4 bases from V and 7 bases from J, with 17 bases between. Germline CDR1 reads SGHRS; CDR2 reads YFSETQ. The CDR3 has 14 residues. CDR3 nucleotides: TGCGCCAGCAGCCAGAGTGGAGGGTCGGGTGGCTACACCTTC. It yields the protein CASSQSGGSGGYTF.

This sequence joins TRBV19 and TRBJ1-2, with TRBD1 identical over 7 bases. V dropped 5 bases and J dropped 2; count of bases not matched to a gene: 5. CDR3 size: 14 residues. Per the germline V gene, CDR1 is LNHDA and CDR2 is SQIVND (reference sequence). The CDR3 loop reads CASSVQGPNYGYTF. In DNA form, the CDR3 reads TGTGCCAGTAGTGTACAGGGGCCGAACTATGGCTACACCTTC.

V and J are TRBV15 and TRBJ1-1; TRBD1 matches at 12 bases. J was trimmed by 7 bases and V by 0 bases; bases with no gene match: 6. The length of the CDR3 is 16 residues. Germline-derived CDR1 and CDR2 are LNHNV and YYDKDF (reference sequence). The CDR3 DNA follows: TGTGCCACCAGCAGAGATGGGGACAGGGGGCCGGATGAAGCTTTCTTT. Its protein product is CATSRDGDRGPDEAFF.

The gene calls are TRBV5-4 and TRBJ2-7; the D gene is possibly TRBD2 (5 bases). From germline, CDR1 is SGHNT and CDR2 YYREEE (reference sequence). V lost 2 bases to trimming and J lost 3 bases, with 9 bases between them. The CDR3 consists of 13 residues. CDR3: CASSLRGVYEQYF. The CDR3 DNA sequence: TGTGCCAGCAGCTTACGGGGAGTCTACGAGCAGTACTTC.

The chain uses TRBV5-4 and TRBJ2-7; 10 bases are shared with TRBD1. Germline values: CDR1 SGHNT, CDR2 YYREEE (reference sequence). The V and J ends lost 2 bases and 6 bases, in that order; junction bases with no gene match: 5. This CDR3 comprises 14 residues. The CDR3 sequence: CASSFRDRGSEQYF. The CDR3, as DNA: TGTGCCAGCAGCTTCCGGGACAGGGGAAGCGAGCAGTACTTC.

The chain couples TRBV4-1 to TRBJ1-3; D is possibly TRBD1 (5 bases). The germline CDR1 and CDR2 sequences are MGHRA and YSYEKL. Trimming cost V 1 base and J 3 bases, with 13 bases left between them. The CDR3 runs to 16 residues. The CDR3 bases are TGCGCCAGCAGCCAAGCCCCCCAGGGCAGTGGAAACACCATATATTTT. Translating it yields CASSQAPQGSGNTIYF.

The chain employs TRBV5-1 and TRBJ2-7; 8 bases are shared with TRBD2. This CDR3 has 15 residues. CDR1 is SGHRS and CDR2 is YFSETQ in the germline V gene. V shed 1 base, J shed 0 bases, and the junction held 3 bases outside the gene matches. The CDR3 DNA is TGCGCCAGCAGCTTGTTGCGGGAGGCCTCCTACGAGCAGTACTTC. This sequence encodes CASSLLREASYEQYF.

V is TRBV18 and J is TRBJ1-1; D uncertain. The germline gives CDR1 KGHSH, CDR2 LQKENI. The CDR3 runs to 14 residues. V was shortened by 3 bases and J by 0 bases, with 8 bases between the two germline ends. CDR3 loop: CASSPWAVNTEAFF. CDR3 sequence (DNA): TGTGCCAGCTCACCTTGGGCCGTGAACACTGAAGCTTTCTTT.

The chain couples TRBV27 to TRBJ1-1, with 7 bases fitting TRBD1. Germline CDR1 MNHEY, CDR2 SMNVEV (reference sequence). V gave up 6 bases and J gave up 1 base; unmatched junction bases: 5. The CDR3 extends over 14 amino acids. CDR3 DNA sequence: TGTGCCAGCAGGGTGACAGGGAGGAACACTGAAGCTTTCTTT. It specifies CASRVTGRNTEAFF.

The chain recombines TRBV19 with TRBJ2-3; TRBD2 matches at 11 bases. Unmatched junction bases numbered 7, after V lost 8 bases and J lost 6 bases. Germline V gives CDR1 LNHDA, CDR2 SQIVND (reference sequence). The CDR3 length is 14 residues. In DNA form, the CDR3 reads TGTGCCAGTCGACTAGCGGGGCCCGCGGATACGCAGTATTTT. Its translation is CASRLAGPADTQYF.

The chain couples TRBV5-1 to TRBJ2-3; 10 bases map to TRBD1. The V gene's germline CDR1 is SGHRS and CDR2 YFSETQ. The CDR3 spans 14 residues. V lost 4 bases to trimming and J lost 6 bases; unmatched junction nucleotides: 5. The CDR3, as DNA: TGCGCCAGCAGCCGGGACAGGGGTGATGATACGCAGTATTTT. Protein: CASSRDRGDDTQYF.

The sample holds one count of this clone. The chain is built from TRBV5-4 and TRBJ1-2, with a weak D call TRBD1 (5 bases). The germline gives CDR1 SGHNT, CDR2 YYREEE (reference sequence). Trimming removed 0 bases from V and 8 bases from J, with 11 bases in between. The CDR3 is 13 amino acids. CDR3 residues: CASSLGGLGGYTF. The CDR3 nucleotides read TGTGCCAGCAGCTTGGGGGGACTGGGAGGCTACACCTTC. Complete variable domain (other parts from reference TRBV5-4 and TRBJ1-2): ETGVTQSPTHLIKTRGQQVTLRCSSQSGHNTVSWYQQALGQGPQFIFQYYREEENGRGNFPPRFSGLQFPNYSSELNVNALELDDSALYLCASSLGGLGGYTFGSGTRLTVV.

This clone was observed a handful of times. V usage is TRBV7-6 and J usage is TRBJ2-1; TRBD2 agrees at 7 bases. V lost 3 bases, J lost 8 bases, and 7 bases stayed unmatched. CDR1 and CDR2 (germline): SGHVS, FNYEAQ. CDR3 length equals 14 residues. CDR3 sequence (DNA): TGTGCCAGCAGCTTTGGACTAGGGTCCTATGAGCAGTTCTTC. It is translated as CASSFGLGSYEQFF.

This rearrangement joins TRBV27 to TRBJ2-5; the match to TRBD1 covers 8 bases. Looked up from germline, CDR1 is MNHEY and CDR2 is SMNVEV (reference sequence). Unmatched junction bases numbered 9, after V lost 5 bases and J lost 1 base. This CDR3 spans 16 amino acids. The CDR3 is CASSPGTQGAQETQYF. In nucleotides, the CDR3 is TGTGCCAGCAGTCCCGGGACCCAGGGGGCCCAAGAGACCCAGTACTTC.

This sequence joins TRBV27 and TRBJ2-7, with TRBD2 matching 8 bases. V dropped 6 bases and J dropped 2; count of bases not matched to a gene: 6. Germline loops: CDR1 MNHEY, CDR2 SMNVEV (reference sequence). The CDR3 covers 14 residues. The CDR3 DNA reads as TGTGCCAGCAGATCTAGCGGGCGTACCTACGAGCAGTACTTC. Encoded protein: CASRSSGRTYEQYF.

The chain uses TRBV6-1 and TRBJ1-4; no reliable D call. V dropped 8 bases and J dropped 8 bases, with 12 bases sitting between them. CDR1 is MNHNS, CDR2 SASEGT, per germline. CDR3 length: 12 amino acids. DNA of the CDR3: TGTGCCAGCTGCTCCTGGCAAGAAAAACTGTTTTTT. Its translation is CASCSWQEKLFF.